Listed below are T cell receptor beta chains from one sample, sequenced in a study of blood T cell repertoires in COVID-19. The repertoire was sequenced with immunoSEQ multiplex PCR; TCRdb's copy has only in-frame clones and lacks some. The table shows 100,000 to 150,000 clones, with roughly 83% occurring only once. Sequenced material: peripheral blood. The receptor source for this set is a man between 40 and 49 years old with active or convalescent COVID-19. Both conserved end residues are part of each CDR3. The D gene is left open where the match is weak. The size field is filled for only some rows; it gives once, few, many or a size class.

.	TRBV30	TRBD1	TRBJ1-2	CAWSLTGMEGYTF	TGTGCCTGGAGCTTGACAGGGATGGAGGGCTACACCTTC
.	TRBV7-2	.	TRBJ1-1	CASSLSETREAFF	TGTGCCAGCAGCTTAAGCGAGACCCGTGAAGCTTTCTTT
few	TRBV6-5	TRBD1	TRBJ2-7	CASSRQGPYEQYF	TGTGCCAGCAGTAGACAGGGTCCCTACGAGCAGTACTTC
.	TRBV7-2	TRBD2	TRBJ2-1	CASSLGLAGREQFF	TGTGCCAGCAGCTTGGGACTAGCGGGAAGGGAGCAGTTCTTC
few	TRBV7-2	.	TRBJ2-5	CASTPYTRGTQYF	TGTGCCAGCACCCCGTATACGCGAGGGACCCAGTACTTC
.	TRBV4-1	.	TRBJ2-3	CATLSRRADTQYF	TGCGCCACCCTATCGAGGAGGGCCGATACGCAGTATTTT
few	TRBV7-3	TRBD1	TRBJ1-1	CASSKGGRGTEAFF	TGTGCCAGCAGTAAAGGGGGCCGGGGCACTGAAGCTTTCTTT
.	TRBV6-5	.	TRBJ2-6	CASSLTGSGANVLTF	TGTGCCAGCAGTCTTACAGGGTCTGGGGCCAACGTCCTGACTTTC
.	TRBV12-1	.	TRBJ2-7	CASSFRGPYEQYF	TGTGCCAGCAGCTTCAGGGGGCCCTACGAGCAGTACTTC
.	TRBV5-1	.	TRBJ1-1	CASSLDRADTEAFF	TGCGCCAGCAGCTTGGACAGGGCGGACACTGAAGCTTTCTTT
.	TRBV7-9	.	TRBJ2-1	CASSLAGLRTVYNEQFF	TGTGCCAGCAGCTTAGCGGGGTTGAGGACAGTTTACAATGAGCAGTTCTTC
few	TRBV5-5	.	TRBJ1-1	CASSFRLGEAPEAFF	TGTGCCAGCAGCTTTCGGCTGGGAGAGGCGCCTGAAGCTTTCTTT
.	TRBV12-3/TRBV12-4	.	TRBJ2-2	CASSSGVGELFF	TGTGCCAGCAGTTCAGGGGTCGGGGAGCTGTTTTTT
.	TRBV5-1	TRBD1	TRBJ1-1	CASSGQGASTEAFF	TGCGCCAGCAGCGGACAGGGGGCGAGCACTGAAGCTTTCTTT
.	TRBV25-1	TRBD1	TRBJ1-2	CASSRGVTNYGYTF	TGTGCCAGTTCCAGGGGGGTCACTAACTATGGCTACACCTTC
.	TRBV24-1	TRBD1	TRBJ2-5	CATSDTGTGVETQYF	TGTGCCACCAGTGATACGGGGACAGGGGTGGAGACCCAGTACTTC
.	TRBV28	TRBD2	TRBJ2-1	CASSLESGGFSYNEQFF	TGTGCCAGCAGCCTTGAGTCGGGGGGGTTCTCCTACAATGAGCAGTTCTTC
.	TRBV4-1	.	TRBJ1-2	CASSLVTADGYTF	TGCGCCAGCAGCCTGGTAACGGCGGATGGCTACACCTTC
once	TRBV7-9	.	TRBJ1-1	CASSSAREMNTEAFF	TGTGCCAGCAGCTCCGCGCGAGAGATGAACACTGAAGCTTTCTTT
.	TRBV6-2/TRBV6-3	.	TRBJ2-5	CASSYKGGGLGTQYF	TGTGCCAGCAGTTACAAGGGCGGGGGCCTCGGGACCCAGTACTTC
.	TRBV27	TRBD1	TRBJ1-1	CASGDRVISEAFF	TGTGCCAGCGGTGACAGGGTGATATCGGAGGCTTTCTTT
.	TRBV27	.	TRBJ2-4	CASRKAGLTKNIQYF	TGTGCCAGCAGAAAAGCGGGCTTAACCAAAAACATTCAGTACTTC
.	TRBV5-8	TRBD1	TRBJ2-7	CASSPGQGGTYEQYF	TGTGCCAGCAGCCCAGGACAGGGAGGAACCTACGAGCAGTACTTC
.	TRBV24-1	.	TRBJ1-1	CATSGTGQSNTEAFF	TGTGCCACCAGTGGTACTGGACAGAGTAACACTGAAGCTTTCTTT
.	TRBV7-9	TRBD1	TRBJ2-5	CASSATLDRDGQETQYF	TGTGCCAGCAGCGCAACCTTGGACAGGGATGGCCAAGAGACCCAGTACTTC
once	TRBV21-1	.	TRBJ1-3	CASNHRVGGVWRLVTGNTIYF	TGTGCCAGCAACCACCGGGTCGGGGGGGTTTGGAGGCTAGTTACTGGAAACACCATATATTTT
once	TRBV9	TRBD1	TRBJ1-3	CASSFGTGGGNTIYF	TGTGCCAGCAGCTTCGGGACAGGGGGAGGAAACACCATATATTTT
.	TRBV4-1	TRBD1	TRBJ1-1	CASSQGDRVNTEAFF	TGCGCCAGCAGCCAGGGGGACAGGGTGAACACTGAAGCTTTCTTT
few	TRBV6-5	TRBD1	TRBJ1-5	CASSRGQGSNQPQHF	TGTGCCAGCAGTCGGGGACAGGGCTCCAATCAGCCCCAGCATTTT
.	TRBV4-2	TRBD1	TRBJ1-2	CASGGTGGVLANYGYTF	TGTGCCAGCGGGGGGACAGGGGGGGTGTTAGCTAACTATGGCTACACCTTC
.	TRBV19	TRBD1	TRBJ1-1	CASHRQGRAEAFF	TGTGCCAGTCATAGACAGGGTCGGGCTGAAGCTTTCTTT
once	TRBV28	TRBD1	TRBJ1-2	CASSSGQGHYGYTF	TGTGCCAGCAGTTCGGGACAGGGGCACTATGGCTACACCTTC
.	TRBV7-9	.	TRBJ2-7	CASSRSKTYEQYF	TGTGCCAGCAGCCGGTCTAAAACCTACGAGCAGTACTTC
.	TRBV5-1	.	TRBJ2-3	CASSLAEDRLNEDTQYF	TGCGCCAGCAGCTTGGCCGAAGACAGATTAAATGAAGATACGCAGTATTTT
.	TRBV5-1	.	TRBJ1-3	CASSLGVGLESGLYF	TGCGCCAGCAGCTTGGGAGTGGGACTGGAAAGTGGCCTATATTTT
.	TRBV30	TRBD1	TRBJ1-1	CAWNRQGKTEAFF	TGTGCCTGGAATCGACAGGGAAAGACTGAAGCTTTCTTT
.	TRBV6-2/TRBV6-3	.	TRBJ2-1	CASSYDPDRTQGYLQFF	TGTGCCAGCAGTTACGATCCGGACCGAACCCAGGGGTACCTTCAGTTCTTC
once	TRBV6-4	.	TRBJ2-2	CASSDPLTGGDTGELFF	TGTGCCAGCAGTGATCCCCTCACAGGGGGGGACACCGGGGAGCTGTTTTTT
.	TRBV29-1	.	TRBJ1-1	CSPEGGLNTEAFF	TGCAGCCCCGAAGGGGGATTGAACACTGAAGCTTTCTTT
.	TRBV7-9	.	TRBJ1-2	CASSSSGTTINYGYTF	TGTGCCAGCAGTAGCTCCGGGACAACGATTAACTATGGCTACACCTTC
few	TRBV6-5	.	TRBJ1-4	CASRRTGATNEKLFF	TGTGCCAGCAGGAGGACGGGGGCAACTAATGAAAAACTGTTTTTT
few	TRBV4-1	.	TRBJ1-2	CASSQENKGRVYGYTF	TGCGCCAGCAGCCAAGAAAATAAGGGGAGGGTCTATGGCTACACCTTC
.	TRBV5-1	TRBD1	TRBJ1-4	CASSLGQGNEKLFF	TGCGCCAGCAGCTTGGGACAGGGAAATGAAAAACTGTTTTTT
.	TRBV28	TRBD1	TRBJ1-2	CASSPTTGVGVNYGYTF	TGTGCCAGCAGTCCAACGACAGGGGTTGGGGTGAACTATGGCTACACCTTC
few	TRBV7-9	.	TRBJ2-7	CASSFQGPYEQYF	TGTGCCAGCAGCTTCCAGGGTCCCTACGAGCAGTACTTC
.	TRBV5-1	TRBD1	TRBJ2-3	CASSPGQRADTQYF	TGCGCCAGCAGCCCGGGACAGAGAGCAGATACGCAGTATTTT
.	TRBV28	TRBD1	TRBJ1-2	CASSPGTDFYGYTF	TGTGCCAGCAGTCCAGGGACAGACTTTTATGGCTACACCTTC
.	TRBV12-3/TRBV12-4	TRBD1	TRBJ2-1	CASSQTGDEQFF	TGTGCCAGCAGTCAGACAGGGGACGAGCAGTTCTTC
.	TRBV10-1	.	TRBJ1-1	CARLCDYKNTEAFF	TGCGCCAGGCTCTGCGATTATAAAAACACTGAAGCTTTCTTT
few	TRBV5-1	TRBD1	TRBJ1-1	CASTAGGNTEAFF	TGCGCCAGCACCGCAGGGGGCAACACTGAAGCTTTCTTT
.	TRBV3-1/TRBV3-2	.	TRBJ1-1	CASSLAWGSRVEAFF	TGTGCCAGCAGCCTAGCTTGGGGCAGTAGGGTTGAAGCTTTCTTT
.	TRBV2	.	TRBJ2-6	CASSHPGASGANVLTF	TGTGCCAGCAGTCATCCTGGGGCCTCTGGGGCCAACGTCCTGACTTTC
.	TRBV30	TRBD1	TRBJ1-2	CAWSAGGTGYGYTF	TGTGCCTGGAGTGCAGGGGGTACGGGCTATGGCTACACCTTC
.	TRBV14	.	TRBJ2-5	CASSPGHGWETQYF	TGTGCCAGCAGCCCCGGACACGGCTGGGAGACCCAGTACTTC
.	TRBV7-3	.	TRBJ2-3	CASSPDSARDTQYF	TGTGCCAGCAGCCCCGACAGCGCCAGGGATACGCAGTATTTT
few	TRBV9	TRBD1	TRBJ2-2	CASERGPNTGELFF	TGTGCCAGCGAGAGGGGGCCGAACACCGGGGAGCTGTTTTTT
.	TRBV7-8	.	TRBJ1-6	CASSLQRELNSPLHF	TGTGCCAGCAGCTTACAGAGGGAATTAAATTCACCCCTCCACTTT
.	TRBV12-3/TRBV12-4	TRBD1	TRBJ1-2	CASSYQGADGYTF	TGTGCCAGCAGTTATCAGGGGGCAGACGGCTACACCTTC
.	TRBV6-2/TRBV6-3	.	TRBJ2-7	CASSLPGTYEQYF	TGTGCCAGCAGTTTACCAGGGACCTACGAGCAGTACTTC
.	TRBV11-3	.	TRBJ1-1	CASSLDRKGGKNTEAFF	TGTGCCAGCAGCTTAGATCGAAAGGGAGGAAAGAACACTGAAGCTTTCTTT